This is a list of T cell receptor beta chains from one sample in a study of blood T cell repertoires in COVID-19. Here immunoSEQ multiplex PCR was the method, and the copy in TCRdb shows in-frame clones only, minus some. The sample lists some 220,000 clones, roughly 88% seen once, with more than 9% in the top ten. Input material: peripheral blood. The origin of the receptors is a man aged 45-65 years with active or convalescent COVID-19. Both conserved end residues are part of each CDR3. D genes are given only for firm matches. Clone size is stated in some rows and not others, as once, few, many or a class when expanded.

j_call clone_size d_call v_call cdr3_aa cdr3_nt
TRBJ1-5 . . TRBV28 CASSSEAGGQPQHF TGTGCCAGCAGTTCAGAAGCCGGAGGGCAGCCCCAGCATTTT
TRBJ2-7 few . TRBV11-2 CASSLGEGGTETYEQYF TGTGCCAGCAGCTTAGGTGAAGGGGGAACGGAGACCTACGAGCAGTACTTC
TRBJ1-1 . TRBD1 TRBV7-8 CASSFSGTETEAFF TGTGCCAGCAGCTTCTCCGGGACAGAGACTGAAGCTTTCTTT
TRBJ2-3 . TRBD1 TRBV5-1 CASSLAPGQGARDTQYF TGCGCCAGCAGCTTGGCTCCGGGACAGGGGGCGCGGGATACGCAGTATTTT
TRBJ1-1 few . TRBV5-1 CASSWGGNTEAFF TGCGCCAGCAGCTGGGGAGGGAACACTGAAGCTTTCTTT
TRBJ2-7 . TRBD2 TRBV7-2 CASSSTSGRGYEQYF TGTGCCAGCAGCTCCACTAGCGGGAGGGGTTACGAGCAGTACTTC
TRBJ1-5 . . TRBV19 CASSIEGRGQPQHF TGTGCCAGTAGTATAGAAGGTCGGGGTCAGCCCCAGCATTTT
TRBJ2-1 . . TRBV7-8 CASSGQRTYNEQFF TGTGCCAGCAGCGGACAGAGGACCTACAATGAGCAGTTCTTC
TRBJ1-4 . . TRBV2 CASRTGWSGNEKLFF TGTGCCAGCAGGACCGGGTGGTCGGGGAATGAAAAACTGTTTTTT
TRBJ1-6 . TRBD1 TRBV18 CASSPGGQTRNSPLHF TGTGCCAGCTCACCCGGGGGACAGACTAGAAATTCACCCCTCCACTTT
TRBJ2-3 . . TRBV11-2 CASSLGGSTDTQYF TGTGCCAGCAGCTTAGGGGGCAGCACAGATACGCAGTATTTT
TRBJ2-3 once . TRBV5-1 CASSPGYFRNTDTQYF TGCGCCAGCAGCCCAGGGTACTTCCGGAACACAGATACGCAGTATTTT
TRBJ1-5 . TRBD1 TRBV6-2/TRBV6-3 CASSRATGGNQPQHF TGTGCCAGCAGTCGAGCGACAGGGGGCAATCAGCCCCAGCATTTT
TRBJ2-5 once . TRBV7-2 CASSLSSLQETQYF TGTGCCAGCAGCTTATCCTCCCTCCAAGAGACCCAGTACTTC
TRBJ1-2 . TRBD1 TRBV28 CASSPPGTGTYGYTF TGTGCCAGCAGTCCACCTGGGACAGGGACCTATGGCTACACCTTC
TRBJ2-3 once . TRBV9 CASSVVGGEVDTQYF TGTGCCAGCAGCGTAGTTGGCGGGGAAGTAGATACGCAGTATTTT
TRBJ2-1 . TRBD1 TRBV7-2 CASSPPDRPLNEQFF TGTGCCAGCAGCCCCCCGGACAGGCCCCTCAATGAGCAGTTCTTC
TRBJ1-4 . . TRBV15 CATSRDTEKLFF TGTGCCACCAGCAGAGACACAGAAAAACTGTTTTTT
TRBJ2-3 . . TRBV19 CASSLPTSTDTQYF TGTGCCAGTAGTCTGCCTACTAGCACAGATACGCAGTATTTT
TRBJ1-1 many . TRBV19 CASRSPAGGSEAFF TGTGCCAGTAGATCCCCTGCGGGGGGCTCTGAAGCTTTCTTT
TRBJ2-4 . . TRBV15 CATSTIGIQYF TGTGCCACCAGCACGATCGGCATTCAGTACTTC
TRBJ1-1 . TRBD1 TRBV28 CASSPGSAGGNTEAFF TGTGCCAGCAGTCCCGGGAGCGCAGGGGGGAACACTGAAGCTTTCTTT
TRBJ1-5 . TRBD1 TRBV10-3 CATTNQGALSNQPQHF TGTGCCACGACAAACCAGGGGGCCCTTAGCAATCAGCCCCAGCATTTT
TRBJ1-6 . . TRBV3-1/TRBV3-2 CASSQDLWSYNSPLHF TGTGCCAGCAGCCAAGATCTATGGTCCTATAATTCACCCCTCCACTTT
TRBJ2-3 . TRBD2 TRBV5-4 CASSSHPSGSTDTQYF TGTGCCAGCAGCTCCCACCCTAGCGGGAGCACAGATACGCAGTATTTT
TRBJ2-5 . TRBD1 TRBV7-8 CASSRGQLQETQYF TGTGCCAGCAGCAGGGGACAGCTCCAAGAGACCCAGTACTTC
TRBJ2-7 . TRBD1 TRBV20-1 CSASGMGQGVYEQYF TGCAGTGCTAGTGGTATGGGACAGGGGGTCTACGAGCAGTACTTC
TRBJ2-7 . . TRBV19 CASSIQGPGEQYF TGTGCCAGTAGTATCCAGGGTCCCGGGGAGCAGTACTTC
TRBJ1-2 . . TRBV15 CATSRVSGDYGYTF TGTGCCACCAGCAGAGTCTCCGGGGACTATGGCTACACCTTC
TRBJ2-1 . TRBD1 TRBV7-8 CASSLGQGQGYNEQFF TGTGCCAGCAGCCTCGGACAGGGCCAGGGGTACAATGAGCAGTTCTTC
TRBJ1-2 . . TRBV9 CASSVDPGYGYTF TGTGCCAGCAGCGTAGATCCAGGGTATGGCTACACCTTC
TRBJ2-3 . TRBD2 TRBV7-3 CASSPTSADTQYF TGTGCCAGCAGTCCTACTAGCGCAGATACGCAGTATTTT
TRBJ1-4 few TRBD1 TRBV4-1 CASSRGTANEKLFF TGCGCCAGCAGCCGCGGGACAGCTAATGAAAAACTGTTTTTT
TRBJ2-2 . . TRBV27 CASSLVTSGTGELFF TGTGCCAGCAGTTTAGTGACAAGCGGCACCGGGGAGCTGTTTTTT
TRBJ2-3 . . TRBV24-1 CATSDQDYNTDTQYF TGTGCCACCAGTGACCAGGACTATAACACAGATACGCAGTATTTT
TRBJ2-1 . . TRBV5-1 CASSLVAGGSNEQFF TGCGCCAGCAGCTTGGTGGCAGGTGGCTCCAATGAGCAGTTCTTC
TRBJ2-3 . . TRBV16 CASSQYGGKGTDTQYF TGTGCCAGCAGCCAATACGGAGGGAAGGGCACAGATACGCAGTATTTT
TRBJ1-1 once TRBD1 TRBV19 CASSIYARGPYTEAFF TGTGCCAGTAGTATCTATGCCAGGGGGCCGTACACTGAAGCTTTCTTT
TRBJ1-1 . . TRBV18 CASSPPSKMNTEAFF TGTGCCAGCTCACCACCGTCTAAAATGAACACTGAAGCTTTCTTT
TRBJ2-3 . TRBD1 TRBV19 CASSPGQGVIADTQYF TGTGCCAGTAGTCCAGGACAGGGGGTTATTGCAGATACGCAGTATTTT
TRBJ2-5 . TRBD2 TRBV5-1 CASSLLAGRQETQYF TGCGCCAGCAGCTTGCTAGCGGGTCGTCAAGAGACCCAGTACTTC
TRBJ1-5 . TRBD1 TRBV15 CATSRDRGGTDSNQPQHF TGTGCCACCAGCAGAGATAGAGGGGGGACAGATAGCAATCAGCCCCAGCATTTT
TRBJ2-7 . TRBD1 TRBV27 CASRQRGGLSYEQYF TGTGCCAGCAGGCAAAGAGGGGGCCTCTCCTACGAGCAGTACTTC
TRBJ1-1 once . TRBV5-1 CASSRGGAVTEAFF TGCGCCAGCTCTAGAGGGGGGGCGGTAACTGAAGCTTTCTTT
TRBJ2-3 once TRBD2 TRBV5-1 CASREGLAGGLPSTDTQYF TGCGCCAGTCGGGAGGGACTAGCGGGAGGTCTACCGAGCACAGATACGCAGTATTTT
TRBJ1-3 . . TRBV10-3 CAISESRSGNTIYF TGTGCCATCAGTGAGAGCAGGTCTGGAAACACCATATATTTT